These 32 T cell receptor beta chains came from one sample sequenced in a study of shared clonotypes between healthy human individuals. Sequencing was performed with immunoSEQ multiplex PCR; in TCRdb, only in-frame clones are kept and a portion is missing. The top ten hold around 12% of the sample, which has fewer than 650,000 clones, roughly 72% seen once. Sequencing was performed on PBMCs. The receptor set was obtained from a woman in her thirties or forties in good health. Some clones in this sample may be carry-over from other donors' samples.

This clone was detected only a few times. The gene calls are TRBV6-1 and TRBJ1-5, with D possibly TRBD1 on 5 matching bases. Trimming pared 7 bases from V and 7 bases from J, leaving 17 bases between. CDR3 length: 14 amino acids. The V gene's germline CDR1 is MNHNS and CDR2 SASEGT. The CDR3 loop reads CASTPGDGGQPQHF. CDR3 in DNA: TGTGCCAGCACCCCGGGGGACGGGGGGCAGCCCCAGCATTTT.

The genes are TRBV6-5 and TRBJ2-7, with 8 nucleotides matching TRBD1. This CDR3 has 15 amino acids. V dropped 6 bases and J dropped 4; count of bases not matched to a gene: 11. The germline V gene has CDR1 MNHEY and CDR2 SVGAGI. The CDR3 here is CASRLRVDREYEQYF. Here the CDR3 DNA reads TGTGCCAGCAGGCTGAGAGTGGACAGGGAGTACGAGCAGTACTTC.

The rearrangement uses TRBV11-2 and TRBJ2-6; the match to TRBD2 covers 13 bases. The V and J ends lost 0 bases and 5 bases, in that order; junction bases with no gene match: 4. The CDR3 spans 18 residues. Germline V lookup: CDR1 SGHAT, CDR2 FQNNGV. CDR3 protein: CASSLELAGGPRANVLTF. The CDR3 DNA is TGTGCCAGCAGCTTAGAACTAGCGGGAGGGCCCCGGGCCAACGTCCTGACTTTC.

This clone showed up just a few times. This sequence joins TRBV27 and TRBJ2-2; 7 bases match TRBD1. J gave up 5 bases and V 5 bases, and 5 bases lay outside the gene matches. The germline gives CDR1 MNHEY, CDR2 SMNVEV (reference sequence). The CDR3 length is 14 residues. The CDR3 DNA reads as TGTGCCAGCAGTCGGGACAGAGGAACCGGGGAGCTGTTTTTT. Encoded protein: CASSRDRGTGELFF.

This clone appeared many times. In DNA form, the CDR3 reads TGTGCCAGCAGCGTAGAAGGTGGACTCCGAGAGGGCGGGGAGCTGTTTTTT. This sequence encodes CASSVEGGLREGGELFF. The rearrangement uses TRBV9 and TRBJ2-2; the D gene is possibly TRBD2 (5 bases). The CDR3 extends over 17 amino acids. Trimming left V 0 bases short and J 7 bases short, with 19 bases between. Germline values: CDR1 SGDLS, CDR2 YYNGEE.

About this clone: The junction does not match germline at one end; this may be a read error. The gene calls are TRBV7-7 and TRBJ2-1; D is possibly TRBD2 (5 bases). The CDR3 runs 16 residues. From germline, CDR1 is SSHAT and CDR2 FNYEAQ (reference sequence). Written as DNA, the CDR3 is TGTGCTAGCAGCTCCTCTCTCAGAGCGGAATACAATGAGCAGTTCTTC. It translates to CASSSSLRAEYNEQFF.

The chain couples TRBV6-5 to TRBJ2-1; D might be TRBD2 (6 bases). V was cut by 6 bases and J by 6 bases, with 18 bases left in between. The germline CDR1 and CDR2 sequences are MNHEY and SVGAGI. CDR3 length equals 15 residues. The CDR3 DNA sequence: TGTGCCAGCAGCCGACCGGGACTCCCGACCAATGAGCAGTTCTTC. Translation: CASSRPGLPTNEQFF.

CDR3 nucleotides: TGTGCCAGCCACCGACAGGGGGCGAACACCGGGGAGCTGTTTTTT. Its protein product is CASHRQGANTGELFF. The chain carries TRBV18 and TRBJ2-2; 9 bases are shared with TRBD1. With V trimmed by 8 bases and J by 0 bases, 4 bases remained unmatched. Looked up from germline, CDR1 is KGHSH and CDR2 is LQKENI. The CDR3 runs 15 residues. The full variable domain, rest sourced from reference TRBV18 and TRBJ2-2, is NAGVMQNPRHLVRRRGQEARLRCSPMKGHSHVYWYRQLPEEGLKFMVYLQKENIIDESGMPKERFSAEFPKEGPSILRIQQVVRGDSAAYFCASHRQGANTGELFFGEGSRLTVL.

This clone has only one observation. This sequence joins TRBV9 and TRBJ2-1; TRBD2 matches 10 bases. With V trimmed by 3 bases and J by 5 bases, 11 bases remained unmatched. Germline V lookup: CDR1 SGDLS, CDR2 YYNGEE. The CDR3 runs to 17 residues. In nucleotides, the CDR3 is TGTGCCAGCAGCGCATCCGGGACTAGCGCCGGGGACAATGAGCAGTTCTTC. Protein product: CASSASGTSAGDNEQFF.

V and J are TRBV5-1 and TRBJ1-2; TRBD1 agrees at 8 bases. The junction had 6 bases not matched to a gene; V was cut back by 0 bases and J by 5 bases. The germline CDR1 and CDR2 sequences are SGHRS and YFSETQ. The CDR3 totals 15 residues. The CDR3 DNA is TGCGCCAGCAGCTTGGATCCCCAGGGGGCTTATGGCTACACCTTC. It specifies CASSLDPQGAYGYTF.

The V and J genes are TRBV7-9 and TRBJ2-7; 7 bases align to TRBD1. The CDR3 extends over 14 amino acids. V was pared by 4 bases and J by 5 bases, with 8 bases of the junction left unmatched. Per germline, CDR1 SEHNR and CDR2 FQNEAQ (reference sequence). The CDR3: CASSSGQAVHEQYF. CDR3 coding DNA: TGTGCCAGCAGCTCCGGACAGGCCGTCCACGAGCAGTACTTC.

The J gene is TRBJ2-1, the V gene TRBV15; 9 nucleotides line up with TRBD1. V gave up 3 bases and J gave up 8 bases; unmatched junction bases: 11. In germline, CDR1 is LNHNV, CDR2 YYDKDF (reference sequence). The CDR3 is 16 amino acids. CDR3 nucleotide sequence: TGTGCCACCAGCAGGGGGGGGGACAGGGATAGGTATGAGCAGTTCTTC. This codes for CATSRGGDRDRYEQFF.

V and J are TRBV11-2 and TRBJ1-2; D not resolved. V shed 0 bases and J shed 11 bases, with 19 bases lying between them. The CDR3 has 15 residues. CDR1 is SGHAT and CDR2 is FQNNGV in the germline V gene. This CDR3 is CASSLDSLTLSRYTF. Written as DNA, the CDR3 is TGTGCCAGCAGCTTAGATAGTTTAACCCTCTCGAGGTACACCTTC.

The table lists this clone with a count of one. This chain's CDR3 is CASSPALAVSYNEQFF. The DNA for the CDR3 is TGTGCCAGCAGCCCCGCCCTAGCGGTCTCTTACAATGAGCAGTTCTTC. The chain has TRBV7-6 and TRBJ2-1, with TRBD2 matching 7 bases. After removal of 5 bases from V and 4 bases from J, the junction contained 11 bases not matched to a gene. CDR3 size: 16 residues. Germline V gene sequence: CDR1 SGHVS, CDR2 FNYEAQ.

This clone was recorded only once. The CDR3 coding sequence is TGTGCCTGGAGTGTAAGGGGCACGTACACTGAAGCTTTCTTT. Residues: CAWSVRGTYTEAFF. This rearrangement joins TRBV30 to TRBJ1-1, with D perhaps TRBD1 (5 bases). The V gene's germline CDR1 is GTSNPN and CDR2 SVGIG (reference sequence). The germline V and J ends were trimmed by 0 bases and 3 bases, with 11 bases remaining between them. The CDR3 loop spans 14 amino acids.

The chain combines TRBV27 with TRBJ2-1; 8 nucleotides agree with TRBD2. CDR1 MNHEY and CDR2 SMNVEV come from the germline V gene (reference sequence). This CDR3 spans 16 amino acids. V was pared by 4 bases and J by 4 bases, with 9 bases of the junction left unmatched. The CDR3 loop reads CASSSPGLVGYNEQFF. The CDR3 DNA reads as TGTGCCAGCAGTTCACCGGGACTAGTGGGGTACAATGAGCAGTTCTTC.

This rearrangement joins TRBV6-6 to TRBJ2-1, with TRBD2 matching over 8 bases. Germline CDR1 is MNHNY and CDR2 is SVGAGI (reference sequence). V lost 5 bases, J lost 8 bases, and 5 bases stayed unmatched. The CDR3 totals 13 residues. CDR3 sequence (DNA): TGTGCCAGCAGTATCGGGAGGGCCGATGAGCAGTTCTTC. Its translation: CASSIGRADEQFF.

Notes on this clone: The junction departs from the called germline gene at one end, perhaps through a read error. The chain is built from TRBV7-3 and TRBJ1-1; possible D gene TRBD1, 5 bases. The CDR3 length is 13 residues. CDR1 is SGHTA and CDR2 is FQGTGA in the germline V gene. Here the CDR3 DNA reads TGTGCCAGCAGCTCGACGGGGCTCACTGAAGTTTTCTTT. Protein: CASSSTGLTEVFF.

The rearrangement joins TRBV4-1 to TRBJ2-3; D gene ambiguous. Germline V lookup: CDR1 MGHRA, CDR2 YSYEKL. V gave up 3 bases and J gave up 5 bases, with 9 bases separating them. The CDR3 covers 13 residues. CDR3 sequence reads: CASSQISGDTQYF. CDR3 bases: TGCGCCAGCAGCCAGATCTCCGGAGATACGCAGTATTTT.

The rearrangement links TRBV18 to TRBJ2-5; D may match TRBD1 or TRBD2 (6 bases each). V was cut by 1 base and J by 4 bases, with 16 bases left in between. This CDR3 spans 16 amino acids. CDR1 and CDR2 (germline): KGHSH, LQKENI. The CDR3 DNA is TGTGCCAGCTCACCACGAGGTACGGGGGCCGGAGAGACCCAGTACTTC. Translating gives CASSPRGTGAGETQYF. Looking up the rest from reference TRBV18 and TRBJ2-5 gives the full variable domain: NAGVMQNPRHLVRRRGQEARLRCSPMKGHSHVYWYRQLPEEGLKFMVYLQKENIIDESGMPKERFSAEFPKEGPSILRIQQVVRGDSAAYFCASSPRGTGAGETQYFGPGTRLLVL.

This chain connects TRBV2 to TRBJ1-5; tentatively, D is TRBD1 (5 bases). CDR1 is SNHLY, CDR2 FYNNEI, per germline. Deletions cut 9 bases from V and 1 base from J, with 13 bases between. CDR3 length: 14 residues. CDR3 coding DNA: TGTGCCAGTGGGCCTGGGGGGAGCAATCAGCCCCAGCATTTT. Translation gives CASGPGGSNQPQHF. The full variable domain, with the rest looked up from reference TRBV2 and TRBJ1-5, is EPEVTQTPSHQVTQMGQEVILRCVPISNHLYFYWYRQILGQKVEFLVSFYNNEISEKSEIFDDQFSVERPDGSNFTLKIRSTKLEDSAMYFCASGPGGSNQPQHFGDGTRLSIL.

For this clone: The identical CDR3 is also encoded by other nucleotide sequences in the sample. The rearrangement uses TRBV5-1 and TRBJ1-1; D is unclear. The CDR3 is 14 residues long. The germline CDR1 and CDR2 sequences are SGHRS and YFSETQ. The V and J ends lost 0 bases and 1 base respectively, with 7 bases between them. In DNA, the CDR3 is TGCGCCAGCAGCTTGGAGAGGGCGAACACTGAAGCTTTCTTT. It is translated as CASSLERANTEAFF.

In DNA, the CDR3 is TGCGCCAGCAGCTACCAGGTTCAAGCGGGATTGTCCTACAATGAGCAGTTCTTC. Translating it yields CASSYQVQAGLSYNEQFF. This chain links TRBV5-1 with TRBJ2-1; TRBD2 matches at 7 bases. In germline, CDR1 is SGHRS, CDR2 YFSETQ. J was trimmed by 1 base and V by 3 bases; bases with no gene match: 13. The CDR3 has 18 amino acids.

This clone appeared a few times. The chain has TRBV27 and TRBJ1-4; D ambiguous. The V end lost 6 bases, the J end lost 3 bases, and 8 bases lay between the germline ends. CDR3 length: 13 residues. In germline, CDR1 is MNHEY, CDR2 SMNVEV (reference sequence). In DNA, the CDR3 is TGTGCCAGCAGAGGTGGGGCTAATGAAAAACTGTTTTTT. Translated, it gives CASRGGANEKLFF.

The CDR3 coding sequence is TGTGCCAGCCACGGACTAGCGGGAGCCTACGAGCAGTACTTC. It codes for CASHGLAGAYEQYF. V and J are TRBV2 and TRBJ2-7; TRBD2 aligns across 13 bases. This CDR3 comprises 14 residues. J gave up 2 bases and V 8 bases, and 3 bases lay outside the gene matches. Germline CDR1 SNHLY, CDR2 FYNNEI.

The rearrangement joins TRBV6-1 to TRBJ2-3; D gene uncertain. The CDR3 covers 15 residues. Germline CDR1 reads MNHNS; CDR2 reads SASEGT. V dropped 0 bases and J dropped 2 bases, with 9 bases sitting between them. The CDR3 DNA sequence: TGTGCCAGCAGTGAAGCGTACACCTCCACAGATACGCAGTATTTT. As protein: CASSEAYTSTDTQYF.

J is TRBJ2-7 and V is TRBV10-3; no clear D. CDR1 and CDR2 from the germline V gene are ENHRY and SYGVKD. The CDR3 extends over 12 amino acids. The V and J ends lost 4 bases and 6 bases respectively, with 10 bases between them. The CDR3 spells CAISADPAEQYF. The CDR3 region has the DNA TGTGCCATCAGTGCCGACCCCGCCGAGCAGTACTTC.

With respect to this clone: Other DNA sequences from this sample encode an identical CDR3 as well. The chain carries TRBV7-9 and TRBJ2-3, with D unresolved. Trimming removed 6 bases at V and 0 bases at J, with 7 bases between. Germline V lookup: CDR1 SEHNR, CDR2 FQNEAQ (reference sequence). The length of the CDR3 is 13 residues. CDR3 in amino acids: CASSSSSTDTQYF. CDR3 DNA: TGTGCCAGCAGTTCCTCTAGCACAGATACGCAGTATTTT.

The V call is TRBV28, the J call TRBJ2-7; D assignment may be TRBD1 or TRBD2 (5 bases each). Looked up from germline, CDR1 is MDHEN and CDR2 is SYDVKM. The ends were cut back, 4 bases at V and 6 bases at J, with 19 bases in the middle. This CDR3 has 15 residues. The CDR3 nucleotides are TGTGCCAGCAGTTCATGGCGGACGGGGCCCGGCGAGCAGTACTTC. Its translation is CASSSWRTGPGEQYF.

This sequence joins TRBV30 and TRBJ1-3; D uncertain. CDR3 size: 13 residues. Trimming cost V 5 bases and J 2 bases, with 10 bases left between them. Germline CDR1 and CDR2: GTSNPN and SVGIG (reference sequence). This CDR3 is CAWSRLTGNTIYF. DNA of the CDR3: TGTGCCTGGTCACGGCTTACTGGAAACACCATATATTTT.

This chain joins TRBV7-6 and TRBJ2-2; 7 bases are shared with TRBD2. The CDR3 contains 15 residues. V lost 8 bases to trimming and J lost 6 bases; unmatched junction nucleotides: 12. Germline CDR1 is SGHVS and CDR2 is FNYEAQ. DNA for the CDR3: TGTGCCAGCTACCCTGGGAGGGGAGGATCCGGGGAGCTGTTTTTT. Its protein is CASYPGRGGSGELFF.

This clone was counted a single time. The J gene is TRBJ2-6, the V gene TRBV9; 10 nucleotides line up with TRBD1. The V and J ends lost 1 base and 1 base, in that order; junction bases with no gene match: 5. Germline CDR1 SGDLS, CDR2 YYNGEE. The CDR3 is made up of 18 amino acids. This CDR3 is CASSVKTGGLSGANVLTF. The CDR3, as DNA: TGTGCCAGCAGCGTAAAGACAGGGGGCCTATCTGGGGCCAACGTCCTGACTTTC.